Below are 14 T cell receptor beta chains sequenced from a single sample in a study of T cells in Graves' hyperthyroidism and ophthalmopathy (dated by TCRdb to about 2019). Library preparation used multiplex PCR. TCRdb names Illumina HiSeq 2000 as the instrument used. TCR beta CDR3 regions were amplified from RNA transcripts. For the first round of RT-PCR on the TCR CDR3, the HTBI primer set was used together with the Qiagen OneStep RT-PCR kit. The public reads were quality trimmed at Q25 with fastp and then assembled into clones with MiXCR by TCRdb, keeping productive beta chains. Identical CDR3 proteins give one entry, which carries the most common genes and DNA. The sample table records some 490,000 distinct CDR3 sequences; 20% to 25% of these occur just once. Together, the top ten hold 45% to 50% of the sample. The specimen sequenced was blood. The receptors were sampled from a woman aged 70 to 79 with Graves' ophthalmopathy.

This clonotype has only a few counts. This chain links TRBV6-5 with TRBJ1-5, with D tentatively TRBD1 (6 bases). V shed 2 bases and J shed 0 bases, with 14 bases lying between them. This CDR3 has 17 amino acids. Germline CDR1 and CDR2: MNHEY and SVGAGI. CDR3 bases: TGTGCCAGCAGTTACCACCGGGACACCCGTAGCAATCAGCCCCAGCATTTT. Amino acids: CASSYHRDTRSNQPQHF.

This clonotype was seen a few times. This chain uses TRBV25-1 with TRBJ1-2; no definite D call. Germline V gives CDR1 MGHDK, CDR2 SYGVNS. The V gene lost 6 bases and the J gene lost 0 bases, with 11 bases spanning the gap. The CDR3 is 14 amino acids. In DNA form, the CDR3 reads TGTGCCAGCAGGAAGACGGAACCTAACTATGGCTACACCTTC. Its translation: CASRKTEPNYGYTF.

The chain recombines TRBV7-9 with TRBJ2-1; 10 bases match TRBD2. Trimming took 5 bases from V and 11 from J; bases not matched to a gene: 18. Germline-derived CDR1 and CDR2 are SEHNR and FQNEAQ (reference sequence). The CDR3 totals 17 residues. The CDR3 region has the DNA TGTGCCAGCAGCCCCCGTTTAGCGGGAGGAACCCAATCGAAGCAGTTCTTC. Its translation is CASSPRLAGGTQSKQFF.

Many counts were recorded for this clonotype. The rearrangement uses TRBV12-3 or TRBV12-4 and TRBJ1-2, with 7 bases matching TRBD1. Unmatched junction bases numbered 10, after V lost 0 bases and J lost 6 bases. CDR3 length equals 16 residues. The CDR3 region is CASSLAGGGGRDGYTF. CDR3 DNA sequence: TGTGCCAGCAGTTTAGCGGGAGGGGGCGGCCGTGATGGCTACACCTTC.

This clonotype was counted once. This could be a read error, since a much larger clone is one nucleotide away. The gene calls are TRBV3-1 and TRBJ2-7; D not resolved. Germline loops: CDR1 LGHDT, CDR2 YNNKEL (reference sequence). The CDR3 is made up of 13 amino acids. The CDR3 region has the DNA TGTGCCAGCAGCCCTTTCTCATCCTACGAGCGGTACTTC. Translated, it gives CASSPFSSYERYF.

J is TRBJ2-7 and V is TRBV7-3; D assignment may be TRBD1 or TRBD2 (5 bases each). CDR3 length equals 15 residues. Germline-derived CDR1 and CDR2 are SGHTA and FQGTGA. The V end lost 2 bases, the J end lost 7 bases, and 18 bases lay between the germline ends. CDR3 amino acids: CASSLLSGPLGEQYF. The CDR3, as DNA: TGTGCCAGCAGCTTATTGTCGGGGCCCCTGGGTGAGCAGTACTTC.

This clonotype occurred a few times. This chain uses TRBV6-1 with TRBJ2-5; possibly TRBD1 for D (6 bases). CDR3 length equals 15 residues. Germline-derived CDR1 and CDR2 are MNHNS and SASEGT. V lost 6 bases and J lost 5, with 19 bases in between. CDR3 coding DNA: TGTGCCAGCAGGGCCTCGGGACACCGCGGTGAGACCCAGTACTTC. Protein sequence: CASRASGHRGETQYF.

The chain carries TRBV5-5 and TRBJ2-7, with D possibly matching TRBD2 (6 bases). V lost 4 bases, J lost 5 bases, and 13 bases lay in between. The CDR3 spans 13 residues. CDR1 and CDR2 from the germline V gene are SGHKS and YYEKEE (reference sequence). The CDR3 loop is CASSVVGGNEQYF. The DNA for the CDR3 is TGTGCCAGCAGCGTCGTCGGGGGAAACGAGCAGTACTTC.

The V gene is TRBV2, the J gene TRBJ1-2; TRBD1 might be the D (5 bases). Germline V CDR1 and CDR2: SNHLY, FYNNEI. Trimming took 7 bases from V and 2 from J, leaving 14 bases between them. The CDR3 loop spans 14 amino acids. This CDR3 is CASIPGFVNYGYTF. CDR3 DNA: TGTGCCAGCATCCCAGGGTTCGTGAACTATGGCTACACCTTC.

The chain has TRBV19 and TRBJ1-2; D remains ambiguous. Germline V gene sequence: CDR1 LNHDA, CDR2 SQIVND (reference sequence). V was clipped by 7 bases and J by 2 bases, with 11 bases between them. The CDR3 consists of 13 residues. CDR3 region: CASKSEANYGYTF. DNA for the CDR3: TGTGCCAGTAAAAGTGAAGCGAACTATGGCTACACCTTC.

The chain recombines TRBV28 with TRBJ2-3, with D unclear. V lost 4 bases and J 6 bases, leaving 8 bases between the germline ends. This CDR3 region has 12 residues. Germline assignment: CDR1 MDHEN and CDR2 SYDVKM. CDR3 residues: CASSSALDTQYF. DNA for the CDR3: TGTGCCAGCAGTTCTGCACTCGATACGCAGTATTTT.

At least ten counts were recorded for this clonotype. This chain connects TRBV6-2 or TRBV6-3 to TRBJ1-5; the D is unclear. The CDR3 has 15 residues. Germline-derived CDR1 and CDR2 are MNHEY and SVGEGT. The V end was cut by 4 bases, the J end by 1 base, with 11 bases between. In nucleotides, the CDR3 is TGTGCCAGCAGTTCCCCAGGAGGCAGCAATCAGCCCCAGCATTTT. Protein sequence: CASSSPGGSNQPQHF.

The gene calls are TRBV30 and TRBJ2-2; a weak D match, TRBD1 (6 bases). Germline V CDR1 and CDR2: GTSNPN, SVGIG (reference sequence). The ends were cut back, 3 bases at V and 4 bases at J, with 18 bases in the middle. CDR3 length: 16 amino acids. The CDR3: CAWRARRGLSTGELFF. CDR3 coding DNA: TGTGCCTGGAGAGCGCGCAGGGGTTTGAGCACCGGGGAGCTGTTTTTT.

This clonotype was observed a few times. V gene TRBV12-3 or TRBV12-4 combines with J gene TRBJ2-7; possibly TRBD1 or TRBD2 for D (5 bases each). Trimming left V 3 bases short and J 7 bases short, with 10 bases between. The CDR3 covers 12 residues. CDR3 DNA: TGTGCCAGCAGTTTGGTGGGGGTTGAGCAGTACTTC. Translation: CASSLVGVEQYF.